Presented here are 30 T cell receptor beta chains from one specimen sequenced in a study of blood T cells in healthy people across ages. Through a sample-barcoded 5' primer and a J-beta primer mix, a second PCR was run for roughly 6 to 11 cycles. MiXCR, applied by TCRdb to the 5' RACE reads, yields one record per CDR3 protein. The sample yields roughly 500,000 distinct CDR3 sequences, about 26% seen once. Sequenced material: blood. These receptors came from a woman in her sixties or seventies in good health.

This clonotype showed up many times. This CDR3 reads CASSLDSTPGELFF. CDR3 nucleotide sequence: TGCGCCAGCAGCTTAGACAGTACCCCAGGGGAGCTGTTTTTT. This sequence joins TRBV5-1 and TRBJ2-2; D is perhaps TRBD1 (5 bases). There are 14 residues in the CDR3. Per germline, CDR1 SGHRS and CDR2 YFSETQ. Trimming stripped 2 bases from V and 8 bases from J, with 13 bases between.

As for this clonotype: At one of its ends the junction is not consistent with the germline gene, which may arise from a read error. J is TRBJ1-6 and V is TRBV20-1; tentative D call: TRBD1 (6 bases). CDR1 and CDR2 from the germline V gene are DFQATT and SNEGSKA (reference sequence). This CDR3 has 15 residues. The DNA of the CDR3 is TGCAGTGCAAGGGGGGCAGCGGATCATAATTCACCCCTCCGCTTT. Its protein is CSARGAADHNSPLRF.

A word on this clonotype: One junction end does not reproduce the germline sequence, and a read error may be involved. This chain links TRBV7-3 with TRBJ2-3, with 11 bases matching TRBD2. This CDR3 has 17 residues. In germline, CDR1 is SGHTA, CDR2 FQGTGA. In DNA, the CDR3 is TGCGCCAGCAGCTTAACCCTTAGCGGGGGGGCAGCAGATACGCAGTATTTT. The encoded protein is CASSLTLSGGAADTQYF.

The gene calls are TRBV29-1 and TRBJ2-5; D possibly corresponds to TRBD1 (5 bases). TRBJ2-7 explains the end of the DNA better; the J call may be wrong. This CDR3 is built from 12 residues. Germline V lookup: CDR1 SQVTM, CDR2 ANQGSEA. In nucleotides, the CDR3 is TGCAGCGTTGAAGAGGTTAGGGGCGAGCAGTACTTC. Translated, it gives CSVEEVRGEQYF.

The chain joins TRBV20-1 to TRBJ2-3, with TRBD2 as a possible D gene (5 bases). Germline V CDR1 and CDR2: DFQATT, SNEGSKA (reference sequence). This CDR3 region has 13 residues. V was shortened by 5 bases and J by 3 bases, with 12 bases between the two germline ends. CDR3 protein: CSAPTSFTDTQYF. The CDR3 bases are TGCAGTGCTCCTACTAGTTTTACAGATACGCAGTATTTT.

V is TRBV5-1 and J is TRBJ2-5; 8 bases agree with TRBD1. CDR3 size: 14 residues. J was trimmed by 6 bases and V by 2 bases; bases with no gene match: 6. Germline CDR1 SGHRS, CDR2 YFSETQ. This chain's CDR3 is CASSLPGQEKTQYF. CDR3 sequence (DNA): TGCGCCAGCAGCTTACCGGGACAGGAAAAGACCCAGTACTTC.

The CDR3 nucleotides are TGTGCCAGCAGCTTAAACCCGGGGACAGATACGCAGTATTTT. It translates to CASSLNPGTDTQYF. This chain joins TRBV7-2 and TRBJ2-3; D is possibly TRBD2 (5 bases). The ends were cut back, 2 bases at V and 3 bases at J, with 9 bases in the middle. The CDR3 totals 14 residues. CDR1 and CDR2 (germline): SGHTA, FQGNSA. Based on the CDR3 plus reference TRBV7-2 and TRBJ2-3, the full variable domain is GAGVSQSPSNKVTEKGKDVELRCDPISGHTALYWYRQSLGQGLEFLIYFQGNSAPDKSGLPSDRFSAERTGGSVSTLTIQRTQQEDSAVYLCASSLNPGTDTQYFGPGTRLTVL.

The chain combines TRBV10-3 with TRBJ1-6, with 7 bases lining up with TRBD1. The CDR3 consists of 14 residues. Germline V gene lookup returns CDR1 ENHRY and CDR2 SYGVKD. Trimming removed 5 bases from V and 8 bases from J; junction bases left unmatched: 6. The CDR3 DNA is TGTGCCATCAGTCAAACAGGGGAGGATTCACCCCTCCACTTT. Translation: CAISQTGEDSPLHF.

The chain joins TRBV11-2 to TRBJ2-5; 7 bases map to TRBD2. The V segment lost 3 bases and the J segment 5 bases; nucleotides outside the gene matches: 3. The germline V gene encodes CDR1 SGHAT and CDR2 FQNNGV. The length of the CDR3 is 13 residues. The CDR3 reads CASSFRGDETQYF. The CDR3 nucleotides read TGTGCCAGCAGCTTTCGGGGGGACGAGACCCAGTACTTC.

V usage is TRBV3-1 and J usage is TRBJ2-1; 9 nucleotides align to TRBD1. The end of the DNA aligns better with TRBJ2-7, so the J call may be wrong. Germline assignment: CDR1 LGHDT and CDR2 YNNKEL (reference sequence). The CDR3 is made up of 14 amino acids. The CDR3 coding sequence is TGTGCCAGCAGCCGCCTGACAGGGGGCTACGAGCAGTACTTC. It codes for CASSRLTGGYEQYF.

The genes are TRBV20-1 and TRBJ1-6; tentatively, D is TRBD1 (5 bases). CDR1 and CDR2 from the germline V gene are DFQATT and SNEGSKA (reference sequence). The V and J ends lost 3 bases and 5 bases respectively, with 8 bases between them. This CDR3 region has 13 residues. CDR3: CSASTQDNSPLHF. Written as DNA, the CDR3 is TGCAGTGCTAGTACACAGGATAATTCACCCCTCCACTTT.

A remark on this clonotype: At one of its ends the junction is not consistent with the germline gene, which may arise from a read error. The chain recombines TRBV7-2 with TRBJ2-5; TRBD1 matches 7 bases. CDR1 is SGHTA and CDR2 is FQGNSA in the germline V gene. CDR3 length equals 16 residues. CDR3 DNA: TGTGCCAGCGGCGGACGGGACAGCAAGGCCTACAATGAGCAATTCTTC. It codes for CASGGRDSKAYNEQFF.

The chain recombines TRBV11-3 with TRBJ2-5, with 7 bases identical to TRBD1. J gave up 3 bases and V 5 bases, and 6 bases lay outside the gene matches. The germline CDR1 and CDR2 sequences are SGHNT and YENEEA. The CDR3 covers 14 residues. CDR3 nucleotide sequence: TGTGCCAGCAGCCTGATGACAGGGAAAGAGACCCAGTACTTC. Translation gives CASSLMTGKETQYF.

V gene TRBV20-1 combines with J gene TRBJ2-1; 8 bases line up with TRBD2. Germline CDR1 DFQATT, CDR2 SNEGSKA (reference sequence). The CDR3 is 15 amino acids. CDR3 nucleotide sequence: TGCACCCCCCACCCAAGCGGGGGCCTGAACAATGAGCAGTTCTTC. Protein sequence: CTPHPSGGLNNEQFF.

The chain joins TRBV16 to TRBJ1-3; D is undetermined. V lost 3 bases, J lost 0 bases, and 9 bases lay in between. The CDR3 covers 15 residues. CDR1 KGHSY and CDR2 FQNENV come from the germline V gene. CDR3 amino acids: CASSQSRASGNTIYF. CDR3 DNA: TGTGCCAGCAGCCAGAGTCGCGCCTCTGGAAACACCATATATTTT.

This clonotype was detected many times. The J gene is TRBJ1-1, the V gene TRBV20-1, with D possibly matching TRBD1 (6 bases). From germline, CDR1 is DFQATT and CDR2 SNEGSKA (reference sequence). V lost 6 bases and J lost 0, with 20 bases in between. CDR3 length: 16 amino acids. The CDR3 here is CSAGGGMGLMNTEAFF. The CDR3 DNA is TGCAGTGCCGGAGGGGGGATGGGACTTATGAACACTGAAGCTTTCTTT.

The CDR3 is CASSPWTGSSGNTIYF. In DNA form, the CDR3 reads TGTGCCAGCAGCCCATGGACGGGTAGCTCTGGAAACACCATATATTTT. The rearrangement joins TRBV3-1 to TRBJ1-3, with unresolved D. With 4 bases removed from V and 0 bases from J, the gap between germline ends came to 13 bases. This CDR3 has 16 residues. The V gene's germline CDR1 is LGHDT and CDR2 YNNKEL (reference sequence).

A word on this clonotype: Its ends do not fully match the called genes, so a read error is possible. The gene calls are TRBV25-1 and TRBJ2-5; 13 nucleotides line up with TRBD2. Germline lookup yields CDR1 MGHDK and CDR2 SYGVNS. CDR3 size: 15 residues. As DNA, the CDR3 is TGTGCCAGCAGTACTAGCGGGGGGGCAGGAGAGACCCAGTGCTTC. As protein: CASSTSGGAGETQCF.

CDR3 coding DNA: TGCAGTGCTCGAGGGAACTCTGGAAACACCATATATTTT. Translation gives CSARGNSGNTIYF. The chain carries TRBV20-1 and TRBJ1-3, with D unclear. CDR1 DFQATT and CDR2 SNEGSKA come from the germline V gene (reference sequence). The CDR3 covers 13 residues. Trimming cost V 5 bases and J 0 bases, with 8 bases left between them.

This rearrangement joins TRBV20-1 to TRBJ2-1; 10 bases are a match to TRBD2. V shed 0 bases, J shed 5 bases, and the junction held 7 bases outside the gene matches. The CDR3 is made up of 16 amino acids. The germline gives CDR1 DFQATT, CDR2 SNEGSKA (reference sequence). The CDR3 bases are TGCAGTGCTAGAGAAAGCAGGACTAGCGGCCACAATGAGCAGTTCTTC. The encoded protein is CSARESRTSGHNEQFF.

This sequence joins TRBV10-3 and TRBJ2-4, with D maybe TRBD2 (5 bases). The CDR3 consists of 15 residues. Germline V gene lookup returns CDR1 ENHRY and CDR2 SYGVKD. V was trimmed by 3 bases and J by 3 bases, leaving 12 bases between them. DNA for the CDR3: TGTGCCATCAGTGAAGGGTCCGGGATCAAAAACATTCAGTACTTC. Translating it yields CAISEGSGIKNIQYF.

The rearrangement uses TRBV29-1 and TRBJ1-3; possibly TRBD1 for D (6 bases). The V gene lost 6 bases and the J gene lost 2 bases, with 20 bases spanning the gap. The CDR3 covers 16 residues. Germline CDR1 reads SQVTM; CDR2 reads ANQGSEA. The CDR3 coding sequence is TGCAGCGTGAGGACAGAGGCGAGATCAGCTGGAAACACCATATATTTT. Its translation is CSVRTEARSAGNTIYF.

This clonotype was counted only a few times. The rearrangement links TRBV5-4 to TRBJ2-4; tentatively, D is TRBD1 or TRBD2 (5 bases each). The V end was cut by 3 bases, the J end by 7 bases, with 14 bases between. The CDR3 contains 14 residues. Germline lookup yields CDR1 SGHNT and CDR2 YYREEE (reference sequence). The CDR3 protein is CASSSGPGMNIQYF. The CDR3 nucleotides are TGTGCCAGCAGCTCGGGACCAGGCATGAACATTCAGTACTTC.

The chain carries TRBV12-5 and TRBJ2-5; no reliable D call. Germline loops: CDR1 LGHNT, CDR2 FRNRAP. There are 11 residues in the CDR3. V was trimmed by 1 base and J by 7 bases, leaving 4 bases between them. As DNA, the CDR3 is TGTGCTAGTGGTTTGGACGGGACCCAGTACTTC. Protein product: CASGLDGTQYF.

The chain is built from TRBV7-8 and TRBJ2-1, with D perhaps matching TRBD2 (6 bases). This CDR3 comprises 15 residues. Per germline, CDR1 SGHVS and CDR2 FQNEAQ. V lost 1 base to trimming and J lost 5 bases, with 12 bases between them. For the CDR3, the DNA is TGTGCCAGCAGCTTAGTGAGCGGGCTCCACAATGAGCAGTTCTTC. Translation: CASSLVSGLHNEQFF.

The chain uses TRBV20-1 and TRBJ1-4, with 7 bases identical to TRBD1. Germline assignment: CDR1 DFQATT and CDR2 SNEGSKA (reference sequence). The CDR3 is 15 amino acids. After removal of 3 bases from V and 5 bases from J, the junction contained 9 bases not matched to a gene. CDR3 sequence: CSASRDSRANEKLFF. The CDR3 bases are TGCAGTGCTAGTAGGGACAGTCGGGCGAATGAAAAACTGTTTTTT.

This chain joins TRBV20-1 and TRBJ2-3; possible D gene TRBD1, 5 bases. The germline V gene has CDR1 DFQATT and CDR2 SNEGSKA (reference sequence). V lost 3 bases to trimming and J lost 2 bases, with 18 bases between them. The CDR3 totals 16 residues. The CDR3 DNA reads TGCAGTGCTAGGGGCTCGACAGTGGGTACCACAGATACGCAGTATTTT. Its translation is CSARGSTVGTTDTQYF.

This clonotype was recorded a few times. The chain is built from TRBV5-1 and TRBJ2-5, with D unclear. This CDR3 is 14 amino acids long. Germline-derived CDR1 and CDR2 are SGHRS and YFSETQ. V gave up 3 bases and J gave up 5 bases, with 14 bases separating them. The CDR3 DNA reads as TGCGCCAGCAGCTCTCCGGCTGCATGGGAGACCCAGTACTTC. Its protein product is CASSSPAAWETQYF.

Remarks on this clonotype: One end of the junction fails to match germline, which may point to a read error. V gene TRBV24-1 combines with J gene TRBJ2-1; TRBD1 aligns across 9 bases. The CDR3 is 14 amino acids. Looked up from germline, CDR1 is KGHDR and CDR2 is SFDVKD. The CDR3 is CASSESGQGHEQFF. The DNA for the CDR3 is TGTGCCTCCAGTGAGTCGGGACAGGGCCATGAGCAGTTCTTC.

This clonotype was recorded many times. V and J are TRBV28 and TRBJ2-4; no clear D. CDR3 length equals 13 residues. Germline V gives CDR1 MDHEN, CDR2 SYDVKM. Trimming removed 7 bases from V and 6 bases from J, with 13 bases in between. CDR3 sequence (DNA): TGTGCCAGCAATGTTGGGGTACTAAACATTCAGTACTTC. Amino acid sequence: CASNVGVLNIQYF.